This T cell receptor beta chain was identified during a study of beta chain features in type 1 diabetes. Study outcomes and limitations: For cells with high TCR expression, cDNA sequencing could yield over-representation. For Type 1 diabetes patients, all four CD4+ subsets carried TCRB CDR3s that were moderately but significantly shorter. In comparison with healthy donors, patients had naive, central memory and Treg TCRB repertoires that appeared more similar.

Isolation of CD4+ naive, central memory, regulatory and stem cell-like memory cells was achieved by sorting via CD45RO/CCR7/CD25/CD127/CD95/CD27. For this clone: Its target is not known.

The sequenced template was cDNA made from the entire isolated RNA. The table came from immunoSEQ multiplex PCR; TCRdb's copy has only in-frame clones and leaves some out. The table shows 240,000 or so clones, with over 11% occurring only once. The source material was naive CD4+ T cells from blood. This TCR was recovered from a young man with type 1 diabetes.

The CDR3 protein is CAWSVVASPFF. In DNA form, the CDR3 reads TGTGCCTGGAGTGTCGTCGCGTCCCCTTTCTTT. The rearrangement joins TRBV30 to TRBJ1-1; D gene uncertain. This CDR3 has 11 amino acids. Germline V gives CDR1 GTSNPN, CDR2 SVGIG (reference sequence). V was clipped by 0 bases and J by 12 bases, with 11 bases between them.